The entry below gives a single TCR beta chain sequence along with its context. This sample was taken from a study of blood T cell repertoires in COVID-19. Looking at the study overall: Spain, Italy and the United States supplied samples that represented acute and convalescent COVID-19. In each case, the material was cDNA or gDNA derived from T cells, B-cell-depleted T cells, or PBMCs.

TCRdb's table, derived via immunoSEQ multiplex PCR, lists solely in-frame clones and lacks some. The sample gives about 300,000 clones, 75% to 95% of which show up once; 1% to 1.3% is in the top ten. The participants were between about 18 and 90 years old and came from some 23 US areas. Cohorts were determined from participant-reported clinical history. This CDR3 region has 15 residues. Trimming took 2 bases from V and 4 from J, leaving 11 bases between them. Germline V gene lookup returns CDR1 MNHEY and CDR2 SVGEGT. The TCR was taken from a woman aged 25 to 39 who had recovered from COVID-19. Specimen: PBMCs or T cells enriched from blood (not recorded which). V and J are TRBV6-2 or TRBV6-3 and TRBJ2-2; D may be TRBD2 (6 bases). DNA of the CDR3: TGTGCCAGCAGTTACGATCGGCGGGGCACCGGGGAGCTGTTTTTT. Translating it yields CASSYDRRGTGELFF.